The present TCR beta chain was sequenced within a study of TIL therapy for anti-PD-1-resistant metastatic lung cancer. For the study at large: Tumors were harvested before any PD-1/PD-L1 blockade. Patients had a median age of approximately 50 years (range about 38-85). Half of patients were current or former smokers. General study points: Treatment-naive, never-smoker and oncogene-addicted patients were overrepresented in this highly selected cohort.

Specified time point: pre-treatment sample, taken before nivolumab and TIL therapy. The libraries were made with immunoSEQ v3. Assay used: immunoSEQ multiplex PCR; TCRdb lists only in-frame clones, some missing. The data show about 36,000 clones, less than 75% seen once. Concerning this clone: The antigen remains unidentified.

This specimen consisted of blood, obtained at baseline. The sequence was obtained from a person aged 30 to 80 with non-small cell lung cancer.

CDR3 in amino acids: CASSESGSGETQYF. CDR3 bases: TGCGCCAGCAGTGAGTCAGGTAGCGGAGAGACCCAGTACTTC. This chain connects TRBV10-2 to TRBJ2-5; tentative D call: TRBD2 (6 bases). CDR1 and CDR2 from the germline V gene are WSHSY and SAAADI. V was pared by 0 bases and J by 4 bases, with 9 bases between. CDR3 length: 14 residues.